This T cell receptor (beta chain) was captured by sequencing in a study of blood T cell repertoires in COVID-19. Looking at the study overall: Samples came from the United States, Italy and Spain, spanning acute and convalescent COVID-19. Sources were T cells, B-cell-depleted T cells, or PBMCs; the material itself was cDNA or gDNA.

Authors' data handling: Nucleated cell number was recorded as an estimate derived from reference gene primer amplification. TCRdb's copy holds only in-frame clones and misses some; the assay was immunoSEQ multiplex PCR. Clone size and V and J calls were adopted from that table, with D and trimming inferred from the DNA. The repertoire holds about 310,000 clones, with approximately 85% as singletons. Germline V gene data show CDR1 as LNHNV and CDR2 as YYDKDF (reference sequence). The CDR3 length is 17 residues. V gave up 1 base and J gave up 1 base, with 16 bases separating them. Recovered Cohort 3 donors showed two negative PCRs, clearance, or symptom resolution.

This clonotype was obtained from a man aged 25 to 40 who had recovered from COVID-19. The chain has TRBV15 and TRBJ1-2; TRBD1 is a possible D gene (6 bases). The sample was PBMCs or T cells enriched from blood (not recorded which). The CDR3 nucleotides are TGTGCCACCAGCAGAGTCGGCCCGGACAGATATAACTATGGCTACACCTTC. Its protein product is CATSRVGPDRYNYGYTF.